Shown below are 27 T cell receptor beta chains from a single sample sequenced in a study of blood T cell repertoires in COVID-19. Sequencing was performed with immunoSEQ multiplex PCR; in TCRdb, only in-frame clones are kept and a portion is missing. The sample includes 50,000 to 65,000 clones, under 85% of them seen just once. Material for sequencing was peripheral blood. These receptors were taken from a woman aged 50 to 60 with active or convalescent COVID-19.

V usage is TRBV2 and J usage is TRBJ2-1, with D possibly TRBD1 on 6 matching bases. Germline V lookup: CDR1 SNHLY, CDR2 FYNNEI. The CDR3 is made up of 15 amino acids. Trimming pared 5 bases from V and 5 bases from J, leaving 16 bases between. The CDR3 spells CASSTDRDNHNEQFF. The CDR3 DNA reads TGTGCCAGCAGTACCGACCGGGACAATCACAATGAGCAGTTCTTC.

The rearrangement uses TRBV24-1 and TRBJ2-1; TRBD1 might be the D (5 bases). CDR3 length: 12 amino acids. Germline V gene data show CDR1 as KGHDR and CDR2 as SFDVKD. V was clipped by 3 bases and J by 8 bases, with 7 bases between them. The CDR3 DNA sequence: TGTGCCACCAGTGATCCAGGGCATGAGCAGTTCTTC. It codes for CATSDPGHEQFF.

This clone was seen a single time. The chain uses TRBV5-1 and TRBJ2-2; TRBD1 is a possible D gene (6 bases). Germline V gives CDR1 SGHRS, CDR2 YFSETQ. The CDR3 extends over 15 amino acids. V shed 4 bases and J shed 1 base, with 11 bases lying between them. The CDR3 here is CASSLLGQNTGELFF. The CDR3 DNA reads as TGCGCCAGCAGCCTCTTGGGACAGAACACCGGGGAGCTGTTTTTT.

The DNA of the CDR3 is TGTGCCAGCAGCCCGGCCAATGCCAGGAACTATGGCTACACCTTC. This gives the protein CASSPANARNYGYTF. The rearrangement joins TRBV5-5 to TRBJ1-2; no clear D. The CDR3 has 15 amino acids. Germline loops: CDR1 SGHKS, CDR2 YYEKEE (reference sequence). V dropped 4 bases and J dropped 2 bases, with 15 bases sitting between them.

This chain connects TRBV6-5 to TRBJ2-7, with D possibly TRBD2 on 5 matching bases. V lost 5 bases and J lost 7, with 9 bases in between. CDR1 MNHEY and CDR2 SVGAGI come from the germline V gene. This CDR3 has 11 residues. The CDR3 DNA sequence: TGTGCCAGCAGTCCGGAGGCGGAGCAGTACTTC. This gives the protein CASSPEAEQYF.

This chain uses TRBV6-2 or TRBV6-3 with TRBJ2-7; weak D call: TRBD1 (6 bases). This CDR3 comprises 13 residues. Germline V gives CDR1 MNHEY, CDR2 SVGEGT. V was shortened by 6 bases and J by 7 bases, with 16 bases between the two germline ends. The CDR3 is CASSPVGAGEQYF. CDR3 sequence (DNA): TGTGCCAGCAGCCCTGTGGGGGCCGGGGAGCAGTACTTC.

The chain recombines TRBV6-2 or TRBV6-3 with TRBJ1-1; D is possibly TRBD1 (6 bases). The CDR3 is 14 residues long. In germline, CDR1 is MNHEY, CDR2 SVGEGT. V lost 2 bases and J 3 bases, leaving 10 bases between the germline ends. The CDR3 sequence: CASSYGRGYTEAFF. The CDR3 coding sequence is TGTGCCAGCAGTTACGGGAGGGGGTACACTGAAGCTTTCTTT.

The chain carries TRBV5-1 and TRBJ2-3; D gene unclear. Trimming took 4 bases from V and 2 from J, leaving 11 bases between them. The CDR3 sequence is 14 residues long. Germline values: CDR1 SGHRS, CDR2 YFSETQ. CDR3 protein: CASSPEAVTDTQYF. The DNA of the CDR3 is TGCGCCAGCAGCCCCGAGGCGGTCACAGATACGCAGTATTTT.

This sequence joins TRBV6-2 or TRBV6-3 and TRBJ1-1, with D tentatively TRBD1 (6 bases). CDR1 is MNHEY and CDR2 is SVGEGT in the germline V gene. The CDR3 is 15 amino acids. With 2 bases removed from V and 1 base from J, the gap between germline ends came to 11 bases. The CDR3 sequence is CASSYTGTENTEAFF. The CDR3 DNA sequence: TGTGCCAGCAGTTACACAGGGACCGAGAACACTGAAGCTTTCTTT.

The V and J genes are TRBV19 and TRBJ2-1; no reliable D call. Germline lookup yields CDR1 LNHDA and CDR2 SQIVND (reference sequence). This CDR3 spans 14 amino acids. V lost 8 bases and J 1 base, leaving 12 bases between the germline ends. The CDR3: CASSRASSYNEQFF. CDR3 nucleotide sequence: TGTGCCAGTTCGCGCGCTTCATCCTACAATGAGCAGTTCTTC.

The V and J genes are TRBV30 and TRBJ1-3; D may be TRBD1 (5 bases). The CDR3 runs 16 residues. CDR1 and CDR2 (germline): GTSNPN, SVGIG (reference sequence). Trimming stripped 2 bases from V and 1 base from J, with 15 bases between. CDR3 coding DNA: TGTGCCTGGAGTTCCCTCGGGGGATTGTCTGGAAACACCATATATTTT. As protein: CAWSSLGGLSGNTIYF.

This clone was detected only once. The J gene is TRBJ2-1, the V gene TRBV10-3; 7 nucleotides match TRBD2. CDR1 and CDR2 (germline): ENHRY, SYGVKD. CDR3 size: 20 residues. V was clipped by 3 bases and J by 0 bases; unmatched bases: 17. In nucleotides, the CDR3 is TGTGCCATCAGTGAAAATCGGCGGCTAGCGGAGCCGAGCTCCTACAATGAGCAGTTCTTC. This sequence encodes CAISENRRLAEPSSYNEQFF.

This clone was observed a single time. The chain recombines TRBV28 with TRBJ1-3; no clear D gene. The length of the CDR3 is 16 residues. From germline, CDR1 is MDHEN and CDR2 SYDVKM. V lost 5 bases and J 0 bases, leaving 14 bases between the germline ends. The CDR3 sequence is CASSPSGALSGNTIYF. In DNA form, the CDR3 reads TGTGCCAGCAGTCCCTCAGGTGCCCTCTCTGGAAACACCATATATTTT.

CDR3 coding DNA: TGTGCCACCAGCAATAGTCGGGTCGGCACTGAAGCTTTCTTT. This codes for CATSNSRVGTEAFF. The V and J genes are TRBV24-1 and TRBJ1-1; D gene uncertain. The CDR3 is 14 residues long. The V end was cut by 7 bases, the J end by 4 bases, with 15 bases between. Per the germline V gene, CDR1 is KGHDR and CDR2 is SFDVKD.

This chain connects TRBV3-1 (or the pseudogene TRBV3-2) to TRBJ2-1, with D perhaps TRBD1 (6 bases). Trimming left V 4 bases short and J 4 bases short, with 23 bases between. The CDR3 spans 18 residues. CDR1 LGHDT and CDR2 YNNKEL come from the germline V gene (reference sequence). The CDR3 nucleotides are TGTGCCAGCAGCCCGATCCCCTTGGGAAGGGGGAAGTACAATGAGCAGTTCTTC. Protein: CASSPIPLGRGKYNEQFF.

V usage is TRBV10-3 and J usage is TRBJ1-5; 9 bases agree with TRBD1. Per germline, CDR1 ENHRY and CDR2 SYGVKD. The CDR3 loop spans 15 amino acids. The V segment lost 4 bases and the J segment 7 bases; nucleotides outside the gene matches: 8. In nucleotides, the CDR3 is TGTGCCATCAGTGGGGACAGGGCGCGGGGACAGCCCCAGCATTTT. Encoded protein: CAISGDRARGQPQHF.

In this sample, this clone turned up a few times. The chain joins TRBV7-8 to TRBJ2-2, with 8 nucleotides matching TRBD1. Germline assignment: CDR1 SGHVS and CDR2 FQNEAQ. J lost 7 bases, V lost 2 bases, and 15 bases had no gene match. The CDR3 is 18 residues long. CDR3 DNA sequence: TGTGCCAGCAGCTTAAGTTGGATTGGACAGGGCTACGGCGGGGAGCTGTTTTTT. Protein product: CASSLSWIGQGYGGELFF.

The V call is TRBV5-1, the J call TRBJ1-5; D not certain. The CDR3 spans 13 residues. Trimming pared 7 bases from V and 0 bases from J, leaving 8 bases between. Looked up from germline, CDR1 is SGHRS and CDR2 is YFSETQ. The CDR3: CASAADSNQPQHF. The CDR3 nucleotides are TGCGCCAGCGCAGCGGATAGCAATCAGCCCCAGCATTTT.

The genes are TRBV19 and TRBJ2-1; the D gene is possibly TRBD1 (6 bases). V was clipped by 3 bases and J by 2 bases, with 11 bases between them. This CDR3 spans 15 amino acids. Looked up from germline, CDR1 is LNHDA and CDR2 is SQIVND (reference sequence). The CDR3 is CASSIRQAPYNEQFF. The DNA of the CDR3 is TGTGCCAGTAGTATCCGACAGGCCCCCTACAATGAGCAGTTCTTC. Based on the CDR3 plus reference TRBV19 and TRBJ2-1, the full variable domain is DGGITQSPKYLFRKEGQNVTLSCEQNLNHDAMYWYRQDPGQGLRLIYYSQIVNDFQKGDIAEGYSVSREKKESFPLTVTSAQKNPTAFYLCASSIRQAPYNEQFFGPGTRLTVL.

The rearrangement uses TRBV7-2 and TRBJ2-1, with 12 bases fitting TRBD2. The CDR3 is 15 residues long. With 6 bases clipped from V and 7 bases from J, the junction kept 7 bases outside the gene matches. Germline V CDR1 and CDR2: SGHTA, FQGNSA. CDR3 coding DNA: TGTGCCAGCAGTACGACTAGCGGGAGAGGTAATGAGCAGTTCTTC. It encodes CASSTTSGRGNEQFF.

V gene TRBV20-1 combines with J gene TRBJ1-2, with 7 nucleotides matching TRBD1. The CDR3 covers 11 residues. Per the germline V gene, CDR1 is DFQATT and CDR2 is SNEGSKA (reference sequence). V dropped 6 bases and J dropped 6; count of bases not matched to a gene: 4. The CDR3, as DNA: TGCAGTGCAGGGGGCGCTCATGGCTACACCTTC. Its protein product is CSAGGAHGYTF.

In its sample, this clone was seen once. The rearrangement joins TRBV28 to TRBJ1-6; TRBD1 might be the D (5 bases). The CDR3 totals 12 residues. Looked up from germline, CDR1 is MDHEN and CDR2 is SYDVKM. The V end was cut by 6 bases, the J end by 8 bases, with 8 bases between. CDR3 bases: TGTGCCAGCAGGATAGGGGATTCACCCCTCCACTTT. Its protein is CASRIGDSPLHF. The whole variable domain, filled in from reference TRBV28 and TRBJ1-6, reads DVKVTQSSRYLVKRTGEKVFLECVQDMDHENMFWYRQDPGLGLRLIYFSYDVKMKEKGDIPEGYSVSREKKERFSLILESASTNQTSMYLCASRIGDSPLHFGNGTRLTVT.

In DNA, the CDR3 is TGTGCCAGTAGTGTCGACAGGAGCTCTGGAAACACCATATATTTT. It encodes CASSVDRSSGNTIYF. The gene calls are TRBV19 and TRBJ1-3; D is perhaps TRBD1 (6 bases). V dropped 5 bases and J dropped 0 bases, with 11 bases sitting between them. Germline V gene lookup returns CDR1 LNHDA and CDR2 SQIVND (reference sequence). The CDR3 spans 15 residues.

The CDR3 nucleotides read TGTGCCAGCAGCCTAAACGTAGGCGGGGAACACTATGGCTACACCTTC. Translated: CASSLNVGGEHYGYTF. This chain connects TRBV7-8 to TRBJ1-2; no clear D. Trimming removed 5 bases from V and 3 bases from J, with 19 bases in between. The CDR3 consists of 16 residues. The germline V gene encodes CDR1 SGHVS and CDR2 FQNEAQ. Filled out from reference TRBV7-8 and TRBJ1-2, the complete variable domain reads GAGVSQSPRYKVAKRGQDVALRCDPISGHVSLFWYQQALGQGPEFLTYFQNEAQLDKSGLPSDRFFAERPEGSVSTLKIQRTQQEDSAVYLCASSLNVGGEHYGYTFGSGTRLTVV.

This rearrangement joins TRBV29-1 to TRBJ1-2; 9 bases align to TRBD1. The CDR3 sequence is 13 residues long. The germline V gene has CDR1 SQVTM and CDR2 ANQGSEA. The V segment lost 7 bases and the J segment 5 bases; nucleotides outside the gene matches: 8. The DNA for the CDR3 is TGCAGCGCTGGGACAGGGTCCCTTTATGGCTACACCTTC. This translates into CSAGTGSLYGYTF.

This chain connects TRBV7-2 to TRBJ2-3; D is ambiguous. This CDR3 spans 12 amino acids. V gave up 5 bases and J gave up 2 bases, with 5 bases separating them. The germline gives CDR1 SGHTA, CDR2 FQGNSA. CDR3 residues: CASSPYTDTQYF. For the CDR3, the DNA is TGTGCCAGCAGCCCGTACACAGATACGCAGTATTTT.

V usage is TRBV30 and J usage is TRBJ2-3; weak D call: TRBD2 (7 bases). This CDR3 has 18 residues. CDR1 is GTSNPN, CDR2 SVGIG, per germline (reference sequence). V was pared by 3 bases and J by 4 bases, with 26 bases between. The CDR3 reads CAWRKPLGGGEFPDTQYF. CDR3 coding DNA: TGTGCCTGGAGGAAACCCTTGGGGGGGGGCGAGTTCCCAGATACGCAGTATTTT.